This T cell receptor (beta chain) was obtained from a study of CD8+ T cells in alopecia areata. The treatment here: oral pan-JAK inhibitor, 5-10 mg twice daily. Sequencing templates came from extracted RNA that was reverse transcribed into cDNA. The protocol was immunoSEQ multiplex PCR, while the TCRdb copy is restricted to in-frame clones and leaves out a portion. Of 150,000 to 200,000 clones in the sample, about three fifths were seen once. The CDR3 consists of 15 residues. CDR1 ENHRY and CDR2 SYGVKD come from the germline V gene. V was clipped by 4 bases and J by 1 base; unmatched bases: 3. The chain recombines TRBV10-3 with TRBJ1-5; TRBD1 matches at 8 bases. Sequences were derived from CD4+ T cells sorted from blood, sampled at week 24, from a patient treated with tofacitinib. The receptor was isolated from a human donor with alopecia areata. This CDR3 reads CAISGTGGSNQPQHF. CDR3 coding DNA: TGTGCCATCAGTGGAACAGGGGGGAGCAATCAGCCCCAGCATTTT.